These 14 T cell receptor beta chains originate from one sample sequenced in a study of T cells after yellow fever vaccination (dated by TCRdb to about 2019). This specimen's treatment or condition label, interpreted: live attenuated yellow fever vaccine strain. The method was 5' RACE. The instrument given in TCRdb is Illumina HiSeq 2500. The raw public reads went through TCRdb reprocessing: fastp at Q25, MiXCR clone calling, in-frame beta chains kept. Merged by CDR3 protein, the rows form single entries marked with the most common genes and DNA. A total of about 45,000 distinct CDR3 sequences appear in this sample, about 6.8% of them only once. Of the sample, roughly 15% is held by the ten largest clones. This specimen was CD8+ T cells not binding an NS4B(214-222) dextramer, sorted from PBMCs, taken 45 days after the yellow fever booster vaccination. The cell subset or site label of this sample denotes: NS4B epitope dextramer-negative CD8 T cells. These TCRs come from a man younger than 45 who received the YFV17D yellow fever vaccine.

This clonotype was counted many times. The chain recombines TRBV5-1 with TRBJ2-3, with no clear D. Deletions cut 2 bases from V and 2 bases from J, with 6 bases between. Germline V gives CDR1 SGHRS, CDR2 YFSETQ. The CDR3 is 13 residues long. CDR3 bases: TGCGCCAGCAGCTTTGATCCCACAGATACGCAGTATTTT. It specifies CASSFDPTDTQYF. Full variable domain (outside the CDR3, taken from reference TRBV5-1 and TRBJ2-3): KAGVTQTPRYLIKTRGQQVTLSCSPISGHRSVSWYQQTPGQGLQFLFEYFSETQRNKGNFPGRFSGRQFSNSRSEMNVSTLELGDSALYLCASSFDPTDTQYFGPGTRLTVL.

This clonotype was seen at least ten times. The V and J genes are TRBV14 and TRBJ2-2; D unclear. The V gene's germline CDR1 is SGHDN and CDR2 FVKESK. V was trimmed by 5 bases and J by 3 bases, leaving 13 bases between them. The CDR3 runs 15 residues. The DNA of the CDR3 is TGTGCCAGCAGCGCCATTCCTACCTACACCGGGGAGCTGTTTTTT. It codes for CASSAIPTYTGELFF.

This clonotype was seen repeatedly, ten times or more. The V gene is TRBV27, the J gene TRBJ2-7, with D possibly being TRBD1 or TRBD2 (6 bases each). The germline V gene has CDR1 MNHEY and CDR2 SMNVEV (reference sequence). The CDR3 has 15 amino acids. Trimming shortened V by 6 bases and J by 0 bases, and 15 bases separated the two germline ends. CDR3 coding DNA: TGTGCCAGCAGCATAGGGGGAGGTTTCTCCTACGAGCAGTACTTC. Translation: CASSIGGGFSYEQYF.

In this sample, this clonotype turned up many times. V is TRBV15 and J is TRBJ2-2; D is unclear. CDR3 length: 13 residues. The V end was cut by 1 base, the J end by 5 bases, with 5 bases between. Germline V gene lookup returns CDR1 LNHNV and CDR2 YYDKDF (reference sequence). The CDR3 protein is CATSRVTTGELFF. Here the CDR3 DNA reads TGTGCCACCAGCAGAGTAACGACCGGGGAGCTGTTTTTT.

This clonotype was recorded many times. The rearrangement joins TRBV30 to TRBJ2-7; D is undetermined. The V end lost 2 bases, the J end lost 4 bases, and 15 bases lay between the germline ends. The CDR3 is 14 residues long. Germline lookup yields CDR1 GTSNPN and CDR2 SVGIG (reference sequence). As DNA, the CDR3 is TGTGCCTGGAGTAAAGCTTCCAAGGCTTACGAGCAGTACTTC. It is translated as CAWSKASKAYEQYF. Based on the CDR3 plus reference TRBV30 and TRBJ2-7, the full variable domain is SQTIHQWPATLVQPVGSPLSLECTVEGTSNPNLYWYRQAAGRGLQLLFYSVGIGQISSEVPQNLSASRPQDRQFILSSKKLLLSDSGFYLCAWSKASKAYEQYFGPGTRLTVT.

This clonotype has a count of ten or more. The rearrangement links TRBV11-1 to TRBJ2-1; 7 nucleotides line up with TRBD2. In germline, CDR1 is SGHAT, CDR2 FQDESV (reference sequence). V was pared by 5 bases and J by 0 bases, with 13 bases of the junction left unmatched. This CDR3 is 18 amino acids long. The CDR3 DNA follows: TGTGCCAGCAGCCCCCAGGCCTCGGAGCGGGACTCCTACAATGAGCAGTTCTTC. Protein product: CASSPQASERDSYNEQFF.

This chain joins TRBV7-9 and TRBJ2-7; possibly TRBD2 for D (5 bases). Germline V gene data show CDR1 as SEHNR and CDR2 as FQNEAQ (reference sequence). This CDR3 has 14 amino acids. V lost 1 base to trimming and J lost 6 bases, with 13 bases between them. As DNA, the CDR3 is TGTGCCAGCAGCTTAGTGTTGGGAGCGAGCGAGCAGTACTTC. Amino acid sequence: CASSLVLGASEQYF.

This clonotype occurred many times. The genes are TRBV7-2 and TRBJ2-7; unclear D gene. The CDR3 runs to 13 residues. Germline CDR1 reads SGHTA; CDR2 reads FQGNSA. V lost 5 bases, J lost 1 base, and 9 bases lay in between. CDR3 sequence (DNA): TGTGCCAGCAGCCCCTCCTCTTCCTACGAGCAGTACTTC. Protein sequence: CASSPSSSYEQYF.

About this clonotype: One base away lies a much larger clone, so this may be a sequencing read error. V is TRBV4-3 and J is TRBJ2-7; TRBD2 matches 7 bases. The length of the CDR3 is 17 residues. The V gene's germline CDR1 is LGHNA and CDR2 YSLEER. Here the CDR3 reads CTSSQDSPGGSTYEQYF. CDR3 in DNA: TGCACCAGCAGCCAAGATTCCCCGGGAGGATCCACCTACGAGCAGTACTTC.

This clonotype was seen repeatedly, ten times or more. The V and J genes are TRBV28 and TRBJ2-5; D gene unclear. V lost 6 bases and J lost 5, with 16 bases in between. CDR1 and CDR2 from the germline V gene are MDHEN and SYDVKM. The CDR3 spans 14 residues. This chain's CDR3 is CASSPARGSETQYF. CDR3 in DNA: TGTGCCAGCAGCCCAGCTCGTGGAAGCGAGACCCAGTACTTC.

This clonotype was seen many times. This chain links TRBV27 with TRBJ2-7; D is possibly TRBD2 (5 bases). V was pared by 6 bases and J by 0 bases, with 12 bases between. Per the germline V gene, CDR1 is MNHEY and CDR2 is SMNVEV (reference sequence). This CDR3 is 14 amino acids long. The CDR3 nucleotides are TGTGCCAGCAGACTCAGCGGAAGCTCCTACGAGCAGTACTTC. Residues: CASRLSGSSYEQYF.

This clonotype was seen ten or more times. This chain joins TRBV12-3 or TRBV12-4 and TRBJ2-7; the match to TRBD2 covers 15 bases. V lost 1 base and J lost 5; bases outside the gene matches: 9. The CDR3 is 18 residues long. The CDR3 DNA follows: TGTGCCAGCAGTTTAGGGACTAGCGGGAGGGCCGAAGTGGACGAGCAGTACTTC. It yields the protein CASSLGTSGRAEVDEQYF.

This clonotype occurred many times. J is TRBJ2-3 and V is TRBV24-1; 7 nucleotides line up with TRBD2. This CDR3 has 16 amino acids. Germline V gene sequence: CDR1 KGHDR, CDR2 SFDVKD. With 4 bases clipped from V and 5 bases from J, the junction kept 11 bases outside the gene matches. The CDR3, as DNA: TGTGCCACCAGTGACAGCAGTGGGGGGGAAGGAGATACGCAGTATTTT. This codes for CATSDSSGGEGDTQYF.

The table lists this clonotype with many counts. V and J are TRBV15 and TRBJ2-7, with D hard to call. V was shortened by 5 bases and J by 0 bases, with 14 bases between the two germline ends. Germline assignment: CDR1 LNHNV and CDR2 YYDKDF (reference sequence). This CDR3 is built from 15 residues. The CDR3, as DNA: TGTGCCACCAGCTCGTCTGGGCACCCCTCCTACGAGCAGTACTTC. It encodes CATSSSGHPSYEQYF.